This T cell receptor beta chain comes out of a study of T cells in Graves' hyperthyroidism and ophthalmopathy. General study results and limits: Median prediction lead before ophthalmopathy onset was 5.5 to 7 months with the model.

What was amplified from RNA transcripts were TCR beta CDR3 regions. The primer set for the first-round RT-PCR of the TCR CDR3 was HTBI. TCRdb reprocessed the multiplex PCR reads with MiXCR, giving one entry per CDR3 protein. Found here are hundreds of thousands of distinct CDR3 sequences, about 14% of them singletons; the top ten hold 4.5% to 6%. The CDR3 is 15 amino acids. Germline V gives CDR1 LGHNA, CDR2 YSLEER. The germline V and J ends were trimmed by 0 bases and 1 base, with 9 bases remaining between them. About this clonotype: Its antigen is currently unknown.

The PBMCs studied were ones that came from about 10 ml fresh peripheral blood. The chain recombines TRBV4-3 with TRBJ1-1; no clear D. Sequenced material: blood. This clonotype was sampled from a woman aged 25 to 39 with Graves' hyperthyroidism that later progressed to Graves' ophthalmopathy. CDR3 loop: CASSQERFPNTEAFF. CDR3 in DNA: TGCGCCAGCAGCCAAGAGAGATTTCCGAACACTGAAGCTTTCTTT.